This T cell receptor beta chain comes out of a study of blood T cell repertoires in COVID-19. About the study: T cells, B-cell-depleted T cells, or PBMCs provided the cDNA or gDNA that served as material.

How the authors handled the data: Using reference gene primer amplification, nucleated cell counts were estimated. Using immunoSEQ multiplex PCR, the repertoire was profiled, and TCRdb retains in-frame clones only, with some absent. For V, J and clone size, that table is used; D and trimming come from the DNA. The sample has 150,000 to 200,000 clones; roughly 88% are singletons. Trimming stripped 3 bases from V and 7 bases from J, with 19 bases between. This CDR3 contains 14 residues. Germline V gene sequence: CDR1 GTSNPN, CDR2 SVGIG (reference sequence). The chain carries TRBV30 and TRBJ2-7, with D unclear. The sequenced sample consisted of PBMCs or T cells enriched from blood (not recorded which). This TCR was recovered from a man in his forties or fifties who had recovered from COVID-19. The CDR3 here is CAWSVSSVVREQYF. The CDR3 bases are TGTGCCTGGAGCGTTTCGTCGGTCGTACGGGAGCAGTACTTC.